One TCR beta chain is described in this entry. The data are from a study of blood T cell repertoires in COVID-19. Study background: Samples taken during acute and convalescent COVID-19 were collected in the United States, Italy and Spain. T cells, B-cell-depleted T cells, or PBMCs provided the cDNA or gDNA that served as material.

The data were produced by immunoSEQ multiplex PCR, yet TCRdb's version contains in-frame clones alone and is incomplete. Altogether about 230,000 clones are present, approximately 88% being singletons, with the ten largest covering 3% to 4%. The trim removed 2 bases at V and 3 bases at J, leaving 18 bases unmatched. CDR1 and CDR2 (germline): SGHDN, FVKESK. There are 19 residues in the CDR3. Study members were between about 18 and 100 years old and lived in 24 US regions. Within 2 weeks of study entry, exposed participants had contacted a PCR-confirmed or clinician-diagnosed COVID-19 case. The chain links TRBV14 to TRBJ1-2, with 7 bases lining up with TRBD1. Sequencing input: PBMCs or T cells enriched from blood (not recorded which). The receptor's source is a woman between 25 and 40 years old who had been exposed to COVID-19. The CDR3 region has the DNA TGTGCCAGCAGCCAAAGTGGGTTTAAACCGGGACAGACCTACTATGGCTACACCTTC. This encodes CASSQSGFKPGQTYYGYTF.